This T cell receptor beta chain appears in the sequencing data of a study of untreated major depressive disorder. All participants were of European descent. Typically roughly 95% of enriched cells were CD4+. A note on this clone: Its antigen is not known.

The CDR3 runs 13 residues. With V trimmed by 3 bases and J by 4 bases, 2 bases remained unmatched. The germline CDR1 and CDR2 sequences are MNHEY and SMNVEV (reference sequence). Assay: immunoSEQ multiplex PCR; the TCRdb copy retains only in-frame clones and omits some. The table lists under 15,000 clones, roughly 91% of them singletons. The study, taken as a whole, reports: Depressed patients' CD4+ T cells carried increased TRBV05-01 (Vbeta 5.1) usage versus control CD4+ T cells.

The sequencing input was CD4+ T cells from PBMCs. This clonotype was sampled from a man aged 25 to 45 with major depressive disorder. The chain uses TRBV27 and TRBJ1-2, with 7 bases aligning to TRBD1. The DNA for the CDR3 is TGTGCCAGCAGTTTTACAGGGGTCTATGGCTACACCTTC. Protein product: CASSFTGVYGYTF.